A selection of T cell receptor beta chains follows, all from one sample in a study of T cell responses to AZD1222 COVID-19 vaccine. The repertoire was sequenced with immunoSEQ multiplex PCR; TCRdb's copy has only in-frame clones and lacks some. The profile shows about 55,000 clones, nearly 90% of them singletons. Sequencing used peripheral blood, obtained on day 0 of AZD1222 vaccination. These receptors were obtained from an adult in good health. Both conserved end residues are part of each CDR3. D genes are given only for firm matches. Expanded clones get a size class; other rows say once, few or many, or leave the size out.

clone size | D gene | J gene | V gene | CDR3 DNA | CDR3 protein
once | . | TRBJ2-7 | TRBV7-9 | TGTGCCAGCAGCTTAGGGGCAGTCTACGAGCAGTACTTC | CASSLGAVYEQYF
. | . | TRBJ1-2 | TRBV24-1 | TGTGCCACCAGTAACAGCTACGCTAACTATGGCTACACCTTC | CATSNSYANYGYTF
. | . | TRBJ1-2 | TRBV7-2 | TGTGCCAGCAGCTTAGTTGGATCCGGGGCGGCTAACTATGGCTACACCTTC | CASSLVGSGAANYGYTF
. | TRBD1 | TRBJ1-1 | TRBV27 | TGTGCCAGCAAAGGGACAGGGGCTGGGGACACTGAAGCTTTCTTT | CASKGTGAGDTEAFF
. | TRBD2 | TRBJ2-3 | TRBV28 | TGTGCCAGCAGTGGGTCGACTAGCGGCACAGATACGCAGTATTTT | CASSGSTSGTDTQYF
once | TRBD2 | TRBJ2-1 | TRBV4-1 | TGCGCCAGCAGCCAGGGCGGACTAGCGGGGTCATCCTACAATGAGCAGTTCTTC | CASSQGGLAGSSYNEQFF
. | . | TRBJ1-1 | TRBV5-1 | TGCGCCAGCAGCTTCACAGGAGACTCTGAAGCTTTCTTT | CASSFTGDSEAFF
. | . | TRBJ2-3 | TRBV28 | TGTGCCAGCAGTTTATTCAATACGCAGTATTTT | CASSLFNTQYF
. | . | TRBJ2-7 | TRBV7-2 | TGTGCCAGCAGCTCCGGGGACCATAGCTCCTACGAGCAGTACTTC | CASSSGDHSSYEQYF
. | . | TRBJ1-6 | TRBV7-2 | TGTGCCAGCAGCTTTGGGGTGGGCTCCTATAATTCACCCCTCCACTTT | CASSFGVGSYNSPLHF
. | TRBD1 | TRBJ2-3 | TRBV7-2 | TGTGCCAGCAGCTTACAGGGGGCAGATACGCAGTATTTT | CASSLQGADTQYF
. | TRBD1 | TRBJ2-7 | TRBV11-2 | TGTGCCAGCAGCTTCGGGACAGGGCCATCCTACGAGCAGTACTTC | CASSFGTGPSYEQYF
once | . | TRBJ1-1 | TRBV6-2/TRBV6-3 | TGTGCCAGCAGTTACTCGGGGGGGAACACTGAAGCTTTCTTT | CASSYSGGNTEAFF
. | TRBD1 | TRBJ2-7 | TRBV16 | TGTGCCAGCAGCCAGGCGACAGGGGAAGTAGCCTACGAGCAGTACTTC | CASSQATGEVAYEQYF
few | . | TRBJ1-2 | TRBV6-5 | TGTGCCAGCAGTTACCCGGAGGCCTCTAACTATGGCTACACCTTC | CASSYPEASNYGYTF
. | TRBD1 | TRBJ2-7 | TRBV19 | TGTGCCAGTAGTCTTACACAGGGGGTGGCCTCCTACGAGCAGTACTTC | CASSLTQGVASYEQYF
. | . | TRBJ2-7 | TRBV4-1 | TGCGCCAGCAGCCAAGATCGGGTGGTGAGCTCCTACGAGCAGTACTTC | CASSQDRVVSSYEQYF
. | TRBD1 | TRBJ2-2 | TRBV6-2/TRBV6-3 | TGTGCCAGCAGCCGGGACAGGGGAATGACCGGGGAGCTGTTTTTT | CASSRDRGMTGELFF
. | . | TRBJ2-7 | TRBV19 | TGTGCCAGTAGCCCCAAGACAGGCAACGAGCAGTACTTC | CASSPKTGNEQYF
. | . | TRBJ2-7 | TRBV7-2 | TGTGCCAGCAGCGTCAACTACGAGCAGTACTTC | CASSVNYEQYF
. | TRBD1 | TRBJ2-3 | TRBV7-3 | TGTGCCAGCAGCTTACGACAGGGTGGCACAGATACGCAGTATTTT | CASSLRQGGTDTQYF
. | . | TRBJ1-5 | TRBV19 | TGTGCCAGTAGTATGGGACCGGGGGAAAAGGGCAATCAGCCCCAGCATTTT | CASSMGPGEKGNQPQHF
. | . | TRBJ2-5 | TRBV9 | TGTGCCAGCAGCGCCCGGAATGCGGGGTACCAAGAGACCCAGTACTTC | CASSARNAGYQETQYF
. | TRBD1 | TRBJ2-1 | TRBV9 | TGTGCCAGCAGCGTAGGGGACAGTCTTCGTAATGAGCAGTTCTTC | CASSVGDSLRNEQFF
. | . | TRBJ1-4 | TRBV3-1/TRBV3-2 | TGTGCCAGCAGCCAAGGGTGGTCCGAAAAACTGTTTTTT | CASSQGWSEKLFF
. | . | TRBJ2-1 | TRBV27 | TGTGCCAGCAGTCTCGGGGCACCCTACAATGAGCAGTTCTTC | CASSLGAPYNEQFF
. | . | TRBJ2-2 | TRBV24-1 | TGTGCCACACAGGGCTGGGCCACCGGGGAGCTGTTTTTT | CATQGWATGELFF
. | . | TRBJ1-2 | TRBV4-1 | TGCGCCAGCAGCCCCTCCGGGACGGATATCTATGGCTACACCTTC | CASSPSGTDIYGYTF
few | TRBD2 | TRBJ2-5 | TRBV6-1 | TGTGCCAGCAGTGAATTAAGCGGGGGGCAAGAGACCCAGTACTTC | CASSELSGGQETQYF
. | . | TRBJ2-3 | TRBV30 | TGTGCCTGGAGTGCGCGGGGAGATAGCACAGATACGCAGTATTTT | CAWSARGDSTDTQYF
. | . | TRBJ1-1 | TRBV9 | TGTGCCAGCAGCGTAGAATGGGGGGTCACTGAAGCTTTCTTT | CASSVEWGVTEAFF
. | . | TRBJ1-5 | TRBV7-2 | TGTGCCAGCAGCTTAGTCGGCGGCAGGGGAGCGAATCAGCCCCAGCATTTT | CASSLVGGRGANQPQHF
. | . | TRBJ1-1 | TRBV5-4 | TGTGCCAGCAGCTCCCCGAACACTGAAGCTTTCTTT | CASSSPNTEAFF
once | . | TRBJ1-3 | TRBV19 | TGTGCCAGTACAGCGGAATCCTCTGGAAACACCATATATTTT | CASTAESSGNTIYF
. | . | TRBJ2-2 | TRBV2 | TGTGCCAGCAGTGTAAGCTCGTACGGGGCCGGGGAGCTGTTTTTT | CASSVSSYGAGELFF
. | . | TRBJ1-1 | TRBV6-2/TRBV6-3 | TGTGCCAGCAGTTACTCGACGCCAGGGAATGAAGCTTTCTTT | CASSYSTPGNEAFF
. | TRBD1 | TRBJ2-7 | TRBV19 | TGTGCCAGTAGTATAGCCCGACAGGGGGCCGCCAGCTCCTACGAGCAGTACTTC | CASSIARQGAASSYEQYF
. | . | TRBJ2-7 | TRBV18 | TGTGCCAGCTCACCAGGGTCAAGTGGCAACGAGCAGTACTTC | CASSPGSSGNEQYF
. | . | TRBJ2-1 | TRBV7-3 | TGTGCCAGCAGCCCCGTGGACGGCGAGGGGTATGAGCAGTTCTTC | CASSPVDGEGYEQFF
. | TRBD1 | TRBJ2-7 | TRBV6-5 | TGTGCCAGCAGGGACAGGCGCTCCTACGAGCAGTACTTC | CASRDRRSYEQYF
. | . | TRBJ1-6 | TRBV19 | TGTGCCAGTAGTATAGCCCTAGACTCTCGTGGTTCACCCCTCCACTTT | CASSIALDSRGSPLHF
. | . | TRBJ1-1 | TRBV19 | TGTGCCAGCTCCAACCCGGGGTATACTTTGAACACTGAAGCTTTCTTT | CASSNPGYTLNTEAFF
. | . | TRBJ1-1 | TRBV30 | TGTGCCTGGAGCCAGGGTACTGAAGCTTTCTTT | CAWSQGTEAFF
. | TRBD1 | TRBJ2-7 | TRBV6-5 | TGTGCCGGCAGCCGGATGTCGACAGGGCCCTACGAGCAGTACTTC | CAGSRMSTGPYEQYF
. | TRBD1 | TRBJ2-1 | TRBV10-1 | TGCGCCAGCAGTGTTCCCCCCCGACAGGGTCGATACAACAATGAGCAGTTCTTC | CASSVPPRQGRYNNEQFF
few | TRBD1 | TRBJ2-1 | TRBV3-1/TRBV3-2 | TGTGCCAGCAGCCGACAGGGTCTCACCTACAATGAGCAGTTCTTC | CASSRQGLTYNEQFF
. | TRBD1 | TRBJ2-7 | TRBV7-9 | TGTGCCAGCAGCCCCGCAGGGACAGACTACGAGCAGTACTTC | CASSPAGTDYEQYF
. | TRBD1 | TRBJ1-2 | TRBV4-2 | TGTGCCAGCAGCCAGAGGACAGGGGTTGTACATGGCTACACCTTC | CASSQRTGVVHGYTF
medium-sized | TRBD2 | TRBJ2-2 | TRBV6-4 | TGTGCCAGCAGTGACGGGGGGGCCGGGGAGCTGTTTTTT | CASSDGGAGELFF
. | TRBD1 | TRBJ1-5 | TRBV5-1 | TGCGCCAGCAGCACCGGGACAGGGGGCGCGGGTCAGCCCCAGCATTTT | CASSTGTGGAGQPQHF
. | TRBD1 | TRBJ1-1 | TRBV27 | TGTGCCAGCAGGCCGGGCGCAGGGGGTACCTTGAACACTGAAGCTTTCTTT | CASRPGAGGTLNTEAFF
. | . | TRBJ1-4 | TRBV5-1 | TGCGCCAGCAGCTTACGGGGGATGGGTGAAAAACTGTTTTTT | CASSLRGMGEKLFF
. | . | TRBJ1-1 | TRBV7-9 | TGTGCCAGCAGCGTCGGGACAATGAACACTGAAGCTTTCTTT | CASSVGTMNTEAFF